One T cell receptor beta chain is described in this entry. The approximately 11 donors had active juvenile idiopathic arthritis, with 3 polyarticular and 8 oligoarticular cases. These data are taken from a study of synovial regulatory T cells in juvenile arthritis. The CDR3 totals 17 residues. DNA is not recorded here. Looked up from germline, CDR1 is SGDLS and CDR2 is YYNGEE. Produced via immunoSEQ multiplex PCR; TCRdb's table is partial and in-frame only. The specimen's table records around 6,400 clones. This rearrangement joins TRBV9 to TRBJ1-1; the D gene TCRdb calls, TRBD1, cannot be checked with no DNA. Material: Treg cells from blood. Subset in this sample: remaining (HLA-DR-negative) circulating blood Treg cells. The TCR comes from a donor younger than 30 with juvenile idiopathic arthritis. This chain's CDR3 is CASSVAPNRQGGTEAFF.